This record concerns one T cell receptor (beta chain) sequence. The sample comes from a study of blood T cell repertoires in COVID-19. Method: immunoSEQ multiplex PCR; TCRdb's copy keeps in-frame clones and lacks some. The sample records about 68,000 clones, approximately 91% being singletons. The V segment lost 0 bases and the J segment 4 bases; nucleotides outside the gene matches: 6. The germline gives CDR1 LNHNV, CDR2 YYDKDF (reference sequence). There are 16 residues in the CDR3. This sequence originates from a middle-aged man with COVID-19, enrolled during active disease. This chain uses TRBV15 with TRBJ2-5, with 9 bases matching TRBD1. The sequenced sample consisted of peripheral blood. The CDR3 DNA is TGTGCCACCAGCAGAGATGGCGGGACAGGGTCAGAGACCCAGTACTTC. Protein sequence: CATSRDGGTGSETQYF.